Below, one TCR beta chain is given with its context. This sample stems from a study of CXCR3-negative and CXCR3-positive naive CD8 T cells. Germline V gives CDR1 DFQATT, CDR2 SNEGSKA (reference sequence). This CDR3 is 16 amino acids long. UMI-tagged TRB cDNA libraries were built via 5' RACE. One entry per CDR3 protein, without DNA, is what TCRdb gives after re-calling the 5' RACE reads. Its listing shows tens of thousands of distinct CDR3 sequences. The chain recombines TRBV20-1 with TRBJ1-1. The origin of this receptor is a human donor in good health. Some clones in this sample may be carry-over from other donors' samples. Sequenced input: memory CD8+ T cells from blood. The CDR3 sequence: CSARDLGRRTNTEAFF.